This T cell receptor (beta chain) was sequenced during a study of T cell responses to AZD1222 COVID-19 vaccine. This CDR3 is 15 amino acids long. The V gene lost 7 bases and the J gene lost 0 bases, with 13 bases spanning the gap. Germline V lookup: CDR1 MNHEY, CDR2 SVGAGI. General study points: Nearly half of spike-specific TCRs reportedly go after variant regions that carry no mutations.

TCRdb keeps only in-frame clones here, not all; method: immunoSEQ multiplex PCR. The sample has roughly 49,000 clones; 70% to 80% are singletons. Points on this clone: Its target is unknown.

V is TRBV6-5 and J is TRBJ2-1; D possibly corresponds to TRBD2 (6 bases). The sample was peripheral blood, taken on day 0 of AZD1222 vaccination. This clonotype originated in an adult in good health. CDR3 sequence: CASTEGGISYNEQFF. In DNA form, the CDR3 reads TGTGCCAGCACCGAAGGAGGGATCTCCTACAATGAGCAGTTCTTC.